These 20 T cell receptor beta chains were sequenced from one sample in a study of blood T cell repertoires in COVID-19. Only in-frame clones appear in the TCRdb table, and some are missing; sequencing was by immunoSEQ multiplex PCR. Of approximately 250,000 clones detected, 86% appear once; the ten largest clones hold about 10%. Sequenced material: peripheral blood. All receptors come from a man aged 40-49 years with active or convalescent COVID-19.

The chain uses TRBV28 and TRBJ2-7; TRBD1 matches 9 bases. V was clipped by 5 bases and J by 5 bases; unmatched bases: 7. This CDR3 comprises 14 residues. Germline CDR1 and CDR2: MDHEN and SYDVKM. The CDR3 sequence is CASSRGTGKDEQYF. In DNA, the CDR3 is TGTGCCAGCAGTCGGGGGACAGGGAAGGACGAGCAGTACTTC. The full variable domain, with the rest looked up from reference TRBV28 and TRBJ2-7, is DVKVTQSSRYLVKRTGEKVFLECVQDMDHENMFWYRQDPGLGLRLIYFSYDVKMKEKGDIPEGYSVSREKKERFSLILESASTNQTSMYLCASSRGTGKDEQYFGPGTRLTVT.

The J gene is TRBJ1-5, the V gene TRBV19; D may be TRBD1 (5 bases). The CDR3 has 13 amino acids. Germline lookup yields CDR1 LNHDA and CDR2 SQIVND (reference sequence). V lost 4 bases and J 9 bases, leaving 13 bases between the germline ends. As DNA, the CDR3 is TGTGCCAGTAGTAAGGACGGCGGGGGGCCCCAGCATTTT. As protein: CASSKDGGGPQHF.

The CDR3: CASSLSQVVQPQHF. CDR3 bases: TGTGCCAGCAGTTTATCGCAGGTGGTTCAGCCCCAGCATTTT. The chain carries TRBV28 and TRBJ1-5; D call uncertain. V gave up 1 base and J gave up 6 bases, with 10 bases separating them. The CDR3 runs to 14 residues. Germline CDR1 and CDR2: MDHEN and SYDVKM.

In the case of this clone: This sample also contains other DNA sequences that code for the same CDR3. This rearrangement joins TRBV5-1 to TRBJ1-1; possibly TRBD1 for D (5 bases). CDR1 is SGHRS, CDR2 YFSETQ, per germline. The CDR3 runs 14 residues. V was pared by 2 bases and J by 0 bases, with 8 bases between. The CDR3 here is CASSLQVMNTEAFF. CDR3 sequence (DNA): TGCGCCAGCAGCTTACAGGTTATGAACACTGAAGCTTTCTTT. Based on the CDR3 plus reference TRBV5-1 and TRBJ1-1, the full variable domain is KAGVTQTPRYLIKTRGQQVTLSCSPISGHRSVSWYQQTPGQGLQFLFEYFSETQRNKGNFPGRFSGRQFSNSRSEMNVSTLELGDSALYLCASSLQVMNTEAFFGQGTRLTVV.

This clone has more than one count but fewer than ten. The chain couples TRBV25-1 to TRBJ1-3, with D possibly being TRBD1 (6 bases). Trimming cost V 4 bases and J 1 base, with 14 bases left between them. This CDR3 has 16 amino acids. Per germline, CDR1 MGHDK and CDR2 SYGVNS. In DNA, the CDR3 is TGTGCCAGCAGTGCTACCAGGGGCCTTTCTGGAAACACCATATATTTT. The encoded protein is CASSATRGLSGNTIYF.

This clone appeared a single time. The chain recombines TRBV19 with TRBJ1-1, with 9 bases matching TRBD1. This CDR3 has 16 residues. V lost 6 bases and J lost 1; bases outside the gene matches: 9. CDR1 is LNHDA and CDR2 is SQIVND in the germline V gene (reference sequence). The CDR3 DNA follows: TGTGCCAGTAGACCGGGACAGGGAGGGTGGAACACTGAAGCTTTCTTT. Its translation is CASRPGQGGWNTEAFF.

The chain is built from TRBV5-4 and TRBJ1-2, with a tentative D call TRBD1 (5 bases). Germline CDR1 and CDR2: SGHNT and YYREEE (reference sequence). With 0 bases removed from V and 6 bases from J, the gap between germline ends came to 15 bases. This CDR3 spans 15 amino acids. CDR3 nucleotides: TGTGCCAGCAGCTTGGCTTGGCAGGGCGACCATGGCTACACCTTC. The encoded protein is CASSLAWQGDHGYTF.

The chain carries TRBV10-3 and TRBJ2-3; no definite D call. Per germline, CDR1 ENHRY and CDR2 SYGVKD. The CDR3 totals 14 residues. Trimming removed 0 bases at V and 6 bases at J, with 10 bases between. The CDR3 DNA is TGTGCCATCAGTGAGTCGAGCACTCCCGATACGCAGTATTTT. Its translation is CAISESSTPDTQYF.

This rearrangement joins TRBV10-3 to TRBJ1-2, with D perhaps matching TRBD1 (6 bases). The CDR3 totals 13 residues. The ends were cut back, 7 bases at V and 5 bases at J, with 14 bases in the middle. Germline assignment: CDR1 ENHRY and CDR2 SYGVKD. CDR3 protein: CAITWDKVYGYTF. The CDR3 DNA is TGTGCCATCACCTGGGACAAGGTGTATGGCTACACCTTC.

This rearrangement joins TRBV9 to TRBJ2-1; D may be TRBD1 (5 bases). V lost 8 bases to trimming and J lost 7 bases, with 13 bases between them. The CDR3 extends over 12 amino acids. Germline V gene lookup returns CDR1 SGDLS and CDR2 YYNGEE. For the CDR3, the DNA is TGTGCCAGTGCAGGGATGCGGAATGAGCAGTTCTTC. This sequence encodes CASAGMRNEQFF.

CDR3 sequence reads: CASSPPGQNTEAFF. The CDR3 bases are TGTGCCAGCTCACCACCGGGACAGAACACTGAAGCTTTCTTT. The chain employs TRBV18 and TRBJ1-1; a weak D match, TRBD1 (6 bases). Trimming stripped 0 bases from V and 1 base from J, with 6 bases between. The germline gives CDR1 KGHSH, CDR2 LQKENI. The CDR3 is 14 residues long.

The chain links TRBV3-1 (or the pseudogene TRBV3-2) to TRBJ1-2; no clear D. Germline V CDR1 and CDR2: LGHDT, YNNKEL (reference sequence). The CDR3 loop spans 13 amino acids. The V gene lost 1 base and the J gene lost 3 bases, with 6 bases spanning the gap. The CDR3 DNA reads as TGTGCCAGCAGCCAAGTGCCAGACTATGGCTACACCTTC. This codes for CASSQVPDYGYTF.

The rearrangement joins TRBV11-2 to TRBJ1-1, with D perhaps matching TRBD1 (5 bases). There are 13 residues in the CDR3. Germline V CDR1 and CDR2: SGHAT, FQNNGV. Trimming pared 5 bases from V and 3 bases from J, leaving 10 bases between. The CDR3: CASSQRQHTEAFF. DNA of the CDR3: TGTGCCAGCAGCCAAAGACAGCACACTGAAGCTTTCTTT.

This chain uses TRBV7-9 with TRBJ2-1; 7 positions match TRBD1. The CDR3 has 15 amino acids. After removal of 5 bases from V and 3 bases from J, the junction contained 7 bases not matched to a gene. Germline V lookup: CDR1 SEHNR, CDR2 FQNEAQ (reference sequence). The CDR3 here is CASSPRDSHYNEQFF. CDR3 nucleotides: TGTGCCAGCAGCCCCCGGGACAGCCACTACAATGAGCAGTTCTTC.

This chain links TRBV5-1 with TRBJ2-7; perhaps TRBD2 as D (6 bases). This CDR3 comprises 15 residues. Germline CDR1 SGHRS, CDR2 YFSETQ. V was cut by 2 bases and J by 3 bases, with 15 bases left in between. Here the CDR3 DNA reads TGCGCCAGCAGCTTCTCAGGGCCGGGAGACTACGAGCAGTACTTC. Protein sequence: CASSFSGPGDYEQYF.

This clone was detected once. CDR3 amino acids: CATRGGLYYGYTF. The CDR3 DNA is TGTGCCACTAGGGGAGGGCTTTATTATGGCTACACCTTC. The chain uses TRBV6-5 and TRBJ1-2, with D perhaps TRBD1 (5 bases). The CDR3 is 13 residues long. Per the germline V gene, CDR1 is MNHEY and CDR2 is SVGAGI. The germline V and J ends were trimmed by 10 bases and 5 bases, with 17 bases remaining between them.

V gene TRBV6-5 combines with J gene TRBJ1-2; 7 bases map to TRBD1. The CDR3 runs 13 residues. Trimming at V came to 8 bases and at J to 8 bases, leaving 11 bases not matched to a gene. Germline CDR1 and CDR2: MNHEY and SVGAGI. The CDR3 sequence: CASGERTGYGYTF. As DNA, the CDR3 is TGTGCCAGCGGGGAAAGGACAGGTTACGGCTACACCTTC.

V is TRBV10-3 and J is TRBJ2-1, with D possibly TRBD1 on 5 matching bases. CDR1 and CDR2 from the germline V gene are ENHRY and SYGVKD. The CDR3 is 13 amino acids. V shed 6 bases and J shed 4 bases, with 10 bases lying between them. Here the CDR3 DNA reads TGTGCCATCAGAGGGGTCGGGTACAATGAGCAGTTCTTC. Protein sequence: CAIRGVGYNEQFF.

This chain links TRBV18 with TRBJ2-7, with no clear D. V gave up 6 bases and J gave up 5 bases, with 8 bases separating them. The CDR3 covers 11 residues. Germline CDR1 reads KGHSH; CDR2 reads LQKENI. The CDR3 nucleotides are TGTGCCAGCTCCATCGGTCACGAGCAGTACTTC. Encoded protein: CASSIGHEQYF. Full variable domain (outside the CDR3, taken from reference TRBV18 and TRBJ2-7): NAGVMQNPRHLVRRRGQEARLRCSPMKGHSHVYWYRQLPEEGLKFMVYLQKENIIDESGMPKERFSAEFPKEGPSILRIQQVVRGDSAAYFCASSIGHEQYFGPGTRLTVT.

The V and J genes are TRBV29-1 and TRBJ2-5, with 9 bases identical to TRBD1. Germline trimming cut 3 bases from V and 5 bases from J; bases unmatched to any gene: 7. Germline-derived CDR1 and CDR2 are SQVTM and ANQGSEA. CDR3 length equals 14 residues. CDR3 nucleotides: TGCAGCGTTGACATGGACAGGGGATGGGAGACCCAGTACTTC. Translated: CSVDMDRGWETQYF.